This record looks at one TCR beta chain sequence and its context. V gave up 6 bases and J gave up 4 bases, with 12 bases separating them. The length of the CDR3 is 14 residues. In germline, CDR1 is MNHEY, CDR2 SMNVEV (reference sequence). This sample was taken from a study of blood T cell repertoires in COVID-19. Study context: Spain, Italy and the United States supplied samples that represented acute and convalescent COVID-19. PBMCs, B-cell-depleted T cells, or T cells were the source of the cDNA or gDNA that made up the material.

How the authors handled the data: Reference gene primer amplification gave estimated nucleated cell counts. Libraries were prepared by immunoSEQ multiplex PCR; TCRdb keeps only in-frame clonotypes and omits some of them. For V, J and clone size, that table is used; D and trimming come from the DNA. The repertoire holds about 100,000 clones, with approximately 84% as singletons. The source of this sequence is a man in his sixties with acute or convalescent COVID-19. Material for sequencing was peripheral blood. The rearrangement links TRBV27 to TRBJ2-2; D call uncertain. This CDR3 reads CASSFTIFTGELFF. The CDR3 DNA sequence: TGTGCCAGCAGCTTCACTATATTCACCGGGGAGCTGTTTTTT.